By frequency in the sample, the clone carrying this T cell receptor beta chain is medium-sized. This sample stems from a study of metastatic and nonmetastatic thyroid tumors. Until they underwent thyroid surgery, no patient had received any treatment. Original analysis: CDR3 differences across clinicopathological groups were used to build a distant-metastasis classifier for papillary thyroid cancer. With MiXCR, TCRdb reprocessed the PCR reads. These V and J calls originate from TCRdb's pipeline instead of the authors' own analysis. In the table there are some 28,000 clones, roughly 15% of which are singletons. In germline, CDR1 is MNHNS, CDR2 SASEGT. The junction had 7 bases not matched to a gene; V was cut back by 3 bases and J by 5 bases. There are 14 residues in the CDR3.

Material: blood. The chain uses TRBV6-1 and TRBJ2-7; 7 nucleotides line up with TRBD1. The clonotype originates from a female donor with papillary thyroid cancer or a benign thyroid nodule (not recorded which). Some clones in this sample may be carry-over from other donors' samples. CDR3 nucleotides: TGTGCCAGCAGTGATTCGATGACAGGGAACGAGCAGTACTTC. Protein product: CASSDSMTGNEQYF.